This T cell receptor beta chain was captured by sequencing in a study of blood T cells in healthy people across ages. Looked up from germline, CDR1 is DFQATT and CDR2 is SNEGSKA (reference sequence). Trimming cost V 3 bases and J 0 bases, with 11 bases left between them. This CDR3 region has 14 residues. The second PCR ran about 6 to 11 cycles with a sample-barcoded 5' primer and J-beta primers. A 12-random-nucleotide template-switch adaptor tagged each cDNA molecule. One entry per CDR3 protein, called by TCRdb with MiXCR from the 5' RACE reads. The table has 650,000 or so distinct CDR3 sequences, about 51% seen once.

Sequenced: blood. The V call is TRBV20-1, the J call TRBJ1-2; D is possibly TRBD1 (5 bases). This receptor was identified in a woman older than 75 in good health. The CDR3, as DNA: TGCAGTGCTAGTAGTGTGGGGGCTAACTATGGCTACACCTTC. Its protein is CSASSVGANYGYTF.